This entry features one T cell receptor (beta chain) sequence. Its antigen is still unknown. These data originate in a study of response to subunit inactivated influenza vaccine. V lost 6 bases to trimming and J lost 6 bases; unmatched junction nucleotides: 16. The CDR3 contains 15 residues. Looked up from germline, CDR1 is DFQATT and CDR2 is SNEGSKA (reference sequence). TCRdb re-analysed the RT-PCR reads in MiXCR, keeping a single row per CDR3 protein. The table records 650,000 to 800,000 distinct CDR3 sequences, 18% of them present only once. Study-level points and caveats: Each seasonal flu vaccination may recruit only limited new T cells, authors suggested.

Sequencing used PBMCs from blood, obtained about 5 days after vaccination. This chain connects TRBV20-1 to TRBJ1-1; TRBD1 matches at 7 bases. The sequence derives from a man aged 45 to 65 who received an inactivated influenza vaccine. Here the CDR3 reads CSATGTSWRFAEAFF. CDR3 nucleotides: TGCAGTGCGACAGGGACATCTTGGAGGTTCGCTGAAGCTTTCTTT.